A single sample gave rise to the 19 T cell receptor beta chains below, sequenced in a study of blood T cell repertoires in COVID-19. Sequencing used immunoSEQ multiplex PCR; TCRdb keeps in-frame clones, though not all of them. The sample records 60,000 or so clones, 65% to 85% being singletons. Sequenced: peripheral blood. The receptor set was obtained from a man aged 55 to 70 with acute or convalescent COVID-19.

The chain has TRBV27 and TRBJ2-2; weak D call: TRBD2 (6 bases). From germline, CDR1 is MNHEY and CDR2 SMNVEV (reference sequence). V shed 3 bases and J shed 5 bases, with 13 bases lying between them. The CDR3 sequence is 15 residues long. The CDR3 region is CASSFGTGGTGELFF. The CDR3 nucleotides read TGTGCCAGCAGTTTTGGCACTGGGGGGACCGGGGAGCTGTTTTTT.

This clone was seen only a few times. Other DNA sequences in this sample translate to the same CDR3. This chain's CDR3 is CASSLRGQETQYF. CDR3 nucleotide sequence: TGTGCCAGCAGCTTGCGGGGGCAAGAGACCCAGTACTTC. The chain is built from TRBV5-4 and TRBJ2-5; the D gene is possibly TRBD2 (6 bases). Germline loops: CDR1 SGHNT, CDR2 YYREEE (reference sequence). The V end was cut by 1 base, the J end by 2 bases, with 6 bases between. The CDR3 is 13 amino acids. Full variable domain (missing parts from reference TRBV5-4 and TRBJ2-5): ETGVTQSPTHLIKTRGQQVTLRCSSQSGHNTVSWYQQALGQGPQFIFQYYREEENGRGNFPPRFSGLQFPNYSSELNVNALELDDSALYLCASSLRGQETQYFGPGTRLLVL.

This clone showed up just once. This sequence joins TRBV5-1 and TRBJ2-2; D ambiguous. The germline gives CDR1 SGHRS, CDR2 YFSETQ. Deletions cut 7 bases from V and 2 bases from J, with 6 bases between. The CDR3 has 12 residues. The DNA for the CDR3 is TGCGCCAGCCTGGCTAACACCGGGGAGCTGTTTTTT. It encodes CASLANTGELFF.

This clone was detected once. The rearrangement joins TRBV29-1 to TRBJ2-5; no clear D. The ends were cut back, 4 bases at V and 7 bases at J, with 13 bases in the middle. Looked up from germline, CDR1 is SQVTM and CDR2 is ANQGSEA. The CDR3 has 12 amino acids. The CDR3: CSVVTPAGTQYF. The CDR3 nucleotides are TGCAGCGTTGTCACTCCCGCCGGGACCCAGTACTTC.

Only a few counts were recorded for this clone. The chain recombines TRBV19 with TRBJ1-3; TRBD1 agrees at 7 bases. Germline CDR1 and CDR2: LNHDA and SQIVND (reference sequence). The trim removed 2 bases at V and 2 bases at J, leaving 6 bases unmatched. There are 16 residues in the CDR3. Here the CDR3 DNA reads TGTGCCAGTAGTATACAGGGGGGATTTGCTGGAAACACCATATATTTT. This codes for CASSIQGGFAGNTIYF.

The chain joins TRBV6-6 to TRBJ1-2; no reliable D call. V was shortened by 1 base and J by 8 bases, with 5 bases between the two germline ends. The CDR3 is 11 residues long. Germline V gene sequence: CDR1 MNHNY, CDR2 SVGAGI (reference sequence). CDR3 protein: CASSYLEGYTF. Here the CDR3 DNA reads TGTGCCAGCAGTTACTTGGAGGGCTACACCTTC.

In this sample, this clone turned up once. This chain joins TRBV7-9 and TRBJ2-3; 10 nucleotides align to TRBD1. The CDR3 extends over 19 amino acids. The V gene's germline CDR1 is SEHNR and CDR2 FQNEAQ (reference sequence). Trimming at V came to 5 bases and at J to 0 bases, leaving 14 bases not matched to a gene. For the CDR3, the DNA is TGTGCCAGCAGCAAGTACCGGGACAGGGGCCTCTATAGCACAGATACGCAGTATTTT. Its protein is CASSKYRDRGLYSTDTQYF. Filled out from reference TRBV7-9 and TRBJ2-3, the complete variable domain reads DTGVSQNPRHKITKRGQNVTFRCDPISEHNRLYWYRQTLGQGPEFLTYFQNEAQLEKSRLLSDRFSAERPKGSFSTLEIQRTEQGDSAMYLCASSKYRDRGLYSTDTQYFGPGTRLTVL.

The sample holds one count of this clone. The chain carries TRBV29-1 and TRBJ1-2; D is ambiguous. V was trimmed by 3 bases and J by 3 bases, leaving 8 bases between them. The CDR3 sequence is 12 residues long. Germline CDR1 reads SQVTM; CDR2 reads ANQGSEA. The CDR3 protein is CSVEGHDYGYTF. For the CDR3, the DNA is TGCAGCGTTGAGGGCCACGACTATGGCTACACCTTC.

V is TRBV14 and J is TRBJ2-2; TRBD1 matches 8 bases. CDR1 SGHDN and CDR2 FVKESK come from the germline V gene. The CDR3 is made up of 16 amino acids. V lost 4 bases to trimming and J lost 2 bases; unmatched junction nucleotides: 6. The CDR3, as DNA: TGTGCCAGCAGCCGCCTAGGACAGGGTAACACCGGGGAGCTGTTTTTT. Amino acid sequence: CASSRLGQGNTGELFF.

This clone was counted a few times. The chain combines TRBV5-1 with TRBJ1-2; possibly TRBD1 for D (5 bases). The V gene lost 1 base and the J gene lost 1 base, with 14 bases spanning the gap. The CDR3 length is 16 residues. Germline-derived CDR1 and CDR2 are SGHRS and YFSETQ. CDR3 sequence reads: CASSLLAAGNNYGYTF. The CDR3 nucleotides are TGCGCCAGCAGCTTGCTCGCGGCAGGGAATAACTATGGCTACACCTTC.

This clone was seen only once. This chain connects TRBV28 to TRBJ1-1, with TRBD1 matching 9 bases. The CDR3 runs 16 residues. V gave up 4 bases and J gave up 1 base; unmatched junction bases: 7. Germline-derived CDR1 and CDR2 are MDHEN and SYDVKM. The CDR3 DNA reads TGTGCCAGCAGTTCGTCCGGGACAGGGAAGAACACTGAAGCTTTCTTT. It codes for CASSSSGTGKNTEAFF. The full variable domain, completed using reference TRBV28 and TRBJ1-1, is DVKVTQSSRYLVKRTGEKVFLECVQDMDHENMFWYRQDPGLGLRLIYFSYDVKMKEKGDIPEGYSVSREKKERFSLILESASTNQTSMYLCASSSSGTGKNTEAFFGQGTRLTVV.

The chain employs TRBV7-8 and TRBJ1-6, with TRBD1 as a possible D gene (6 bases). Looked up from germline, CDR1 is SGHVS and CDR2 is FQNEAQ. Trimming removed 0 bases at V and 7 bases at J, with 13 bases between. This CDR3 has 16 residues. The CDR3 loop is CASSLAVVGGNSPLHF. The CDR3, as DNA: TGTGCCAGCAGCTTAGCGGTTGTAGGGGGAAATTCACCCCTCCACTTT.

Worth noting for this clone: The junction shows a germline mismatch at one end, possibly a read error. The CDR3 coding sequence is TGTGCCAGCAGTTCATCCGGGACAGGTCTCATACACTTC. Translated: CASSSSGTGLIHF. The chain is built from TRBV27 and TRBJ1-2; 8 bases agree with TRBD1. Per the germline V gene, CDR1 is MNHEY and CDR2 is SMNVEV (reference sequence). The CDR3 loop spans 13 amino acids.

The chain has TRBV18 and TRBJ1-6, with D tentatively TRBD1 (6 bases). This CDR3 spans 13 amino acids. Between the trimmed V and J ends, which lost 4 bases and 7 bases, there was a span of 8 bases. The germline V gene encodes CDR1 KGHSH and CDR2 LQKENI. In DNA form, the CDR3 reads TGTGCCAGCTCACAGGGGGGGAATTCACCCCTCCACTTT. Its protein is CASSQGGNSPLHF.

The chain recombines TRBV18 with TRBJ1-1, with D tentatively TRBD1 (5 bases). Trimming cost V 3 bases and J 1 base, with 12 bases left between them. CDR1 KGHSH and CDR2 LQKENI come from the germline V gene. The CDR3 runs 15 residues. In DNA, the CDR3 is TGTGCCAGCTCACCGGTCGTTGGACAGAACACTGAAGCTTTCTTT. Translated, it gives CASSPVVGQNTEAFF.

Here the CDR3 reads CATSSRGWENSPLHF. The CDR3 DNA is TGTGCCACCAGCAGTAGGGGGTGGGAGAATTCACCCCTCCACTTT. The rearrangement links TRBV15 to TRBJ1-6; a possible D gene is TRBD1 (6 bases). The CDR3 has 15 amino acids. Trimming shortened V by 3 bases and J by 7 bases, and 13 bases separated the two germline ends. Germline V gene lookup returns CDR1 LNHNV and CDR2 YYDKDF (reference sequence). Full variable domain (rest looked up from reference TRBV15 and TRBJ1-6): DAMVIQNPRYQVTQFGKPVTLSCSQTLNHNVMYWYQQKSSQAPKLLFHYYDKDFNNEADTPDNFQSRRPNTSFCFLDIRSPGLGDTAMYLCATSSRGWENSPLHFGNGTRLTVT.

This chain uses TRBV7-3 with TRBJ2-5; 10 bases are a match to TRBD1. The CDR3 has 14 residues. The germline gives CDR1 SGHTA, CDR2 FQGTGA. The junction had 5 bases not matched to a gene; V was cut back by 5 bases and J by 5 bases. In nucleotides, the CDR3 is TGTGCCAGCAGCGAAGGACAGGGGGTGGAGACCCAGTACTTC. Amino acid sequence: CASSEGQGVETQYF.

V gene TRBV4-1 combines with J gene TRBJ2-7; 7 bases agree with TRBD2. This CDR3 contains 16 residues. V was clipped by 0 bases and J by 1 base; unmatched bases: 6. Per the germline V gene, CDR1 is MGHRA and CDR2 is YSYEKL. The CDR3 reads CASSQDKRGGSYEQYF. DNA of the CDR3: TGCGCCAGCAGCCAAGATAAGCGGGGAGGTTCCTACGAGCAGTACTTC.

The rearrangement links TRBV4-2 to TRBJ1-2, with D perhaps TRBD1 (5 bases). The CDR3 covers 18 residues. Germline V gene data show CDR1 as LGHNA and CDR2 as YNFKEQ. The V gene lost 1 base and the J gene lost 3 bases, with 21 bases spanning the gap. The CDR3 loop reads CASSQVWGDTVADYGYTF. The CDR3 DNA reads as TGTGCCAGCAGCCAAGTCTGGGGCGATACGGTCGCCGACTATGGCTACACCTTC.